These 15 T cell receptor beta chains came from one sample sequenced in a study of T cell changes during pregnancy in multiple sclerosis. TCRdb keeps only in-frame clones here, not all; method: immunoSEQ multiplex PCR. Among approximately 110,000 clones listed, 80% to 95% were seen once. The starting material was peripheral blood, obtained after pregnancy. Source of these receptors: a female donor with multiple sclerosis, enrolled in a pregnancy study.

The chain links TRBV6-9 to TRBJ2-1; D is unresolved. Germline-derived CDR1 and CDR2 are MNHGY and SVAAGI. The CDR3 has 10 residues. Trimming removed 8 bases from V and 7 bases from J, with 6 bases in between. CDR3 in amino acids: CASGRNEQFF. CDR3 in DNA: TGTGCCAGCGGTCGGAATGAGCAGTTCTTC.

The chain's CDR3 is CASSQWTGNPTEAFF. CDR3 in DNA: TGCGCCAGCAGTCAATGGACAGGGAATCCCACTGAAGCTTTCTTT. V and J are TRBV23-1 and TRBJ1-1; 8 bases align to TRBD1. TRBV23-1 belongs to the ORF category, with a function that is uncertain. V was clipped by 1 base and J by 4 bases; unmatched bases: 5. This CDR3 is 15 amino acids long.

The chain joins TRBV14 to TRBJ1-6; 7 bases match TRBD1. The CDR3 spans 15 residues. V lost 2 bases and J lost 9; bases outside the gene matches: 7. The V gene's germline CDR1 is SGHDN and CDR2 FVKESK. The CDR3 protein is CASSQSTGAGSPLHF. CDR3 sequence (DNA): TGTGCCAGCAGCCAATCTACAGGGGCCGGTTCACCCCTCCACTTT.

The chain is built from TRBV4-1 and TRBJ2-3; a weak D match, TRBD2 (7 bases). The CDR3 is 16 amino acids. Germline lookup yields CDR1 MGHRA and CDR2 YSYEKL. The V end was cut by 1 base, the J end by 5 bases, with 16 bases between. The CDR3 sequence: CASSQALGGAGDTQYF. The DNA for the CDR3 is TGCGCCAGCAGCCAAGCCTTGGGGGGGGCGGGAGATACGCAGTATTTT.

This rearrangement joins TRBV6-6 to TRBJ2-5; 9 bases agree with TRBD1. Losses at the gene ends were 6 bases for V and 5 bases for J; bases not matched to a gene: 10. The CDR3 is 15 amino acids. Germline V gene sequence: CDR1 MNHNY, CDR2 SVGAGI (reference sequence). The CDR3 region is CASRNEDRGGETQYF. The DNA for the CDR3 is TGTGCCAGCAGGAACGAGGACAGGGGAGGCGAGACCCAGTACTTC.

This clone came up once. CDR3: CASSLVDRNEQYF. CDR3 sequence (DNA): TGTGCCAGCAGCTTGGTTGACAGAAACGAGCAGTACTTC. The chain is built from TRBV5-5 and TRBJ2-7, with a tentative D call TRBD1 (5 bases). V was pared by 0 bases and J by 5 bases, with 9 bases between. Germline V gene data show CDR1 as SGHKS and CDR2 as YYEKEE (reference sequence). CDR3 length: 13 residues.

Concerning this clone itself: Other DNA sequences of this sample code for an identical CDR3. V gene TRBV15 combines with J gene TRBJ1-5; 8 nucleotides match TRBD1. The CDR3 has 15 residues. Germline values: CDR1 LNHNV, CDR2 YYDKDF (reference sequence). Trimming took 3 bases from V and 4 from J; bases not matched to a gene: 5. CDR3 bases: TGTGCCACCAGCAGTGACAGGGGAAAGAATCAGCCCCAGCATTTT. This sequence encodes CATSSDRGKNQPQHF.

The chain uses TRBV5-1 and TRBJ1-1, with D perhaps TRBD1 (6 bases). The germline V gene has CDR1 SGHRS and CDR2 YFSETQ. The CDR3 loop spans 12 amino acids. With 0 bases removed from V and 8 bases from J, the gap between germline ends came to 8 bases. The CDR3 region is CASSLVGTEAFF. CDR3 DNA: TGCGCCAGCAGCTTGGTCGGGACAGAAGCTTTCTTT.

This chain uses TRBV6-5 with TRBJ2-3, with unresolved D. The CDR3 is 12 amino acids. Germline CDR1 MNHEY, CDR2 SVGAGI. Trimming took 6 bases from V and 0 from J, leaving 4 bases between them. In DNA form, the CDR3 reads TGTGCCAGCAGAGCCAGCACAGATACGCAGTATTTT. Translated: CASRASTDTQYF.

Regarding this clone: The sample has other DNA sequences that encode this CDR3 too. V is TRBV5-1 and J is TRBJ2-3; TRBD2 matches at 8 bases. The CDR3 spans 13 residues. The J segment lost 4 bases and the V segment lost 4 bases, leaving 2 bases of the junction unmatched. In germline, CDR1 is SGHRS, CDR2 YFSETQ. CDR3 DNA sequence: TGCGCCAGCAGCCTCGGGGGGGCAGATACGCAGTATTTT. Translated, it gives CASSLGGADTQYF.

The V and J genes are TRBV19 and TRBJ1-4, with D maybe TRBD1 (5 bases). Germline V gene lookup returns CDR1 LNHDA and CDR2 SQIVND (reference sequence). Trimming removed 1 base from V and 8 bases from J, with 11 bases in between. The CDR3 has 14 amino acids. The CDR3 DNA reads as TGTGCCAGTAGTATAGCCGGGACTTCGGAAAAACTGTTTTTT. It yields the protein CASSIAGTSEKLFF.

The chain joins TRBV9 to TRBJ1-1; possible D gene TRBD1, 5 bases. V dropped 0 bases and J dropped 0 bases, with 21 bases sitting between them. From germline, CDR1 is SGDLS and CDR2 YYNGEE. This CDR3 is built from 19 residues. CDR3 nucleotide sequence: TGTGCCAGCAGCGTAGGTCTGGTTCAGGGAAAGACGTTGAACACTGAAGCTTTCTTT. Its protein product is CASSVGLVQGKTLNTEAFF.

DNA of the CDR3: TGTGCCAGCAGTTTATTGGGGGGGTATGCGACCAAAAACATTCAGTACTTC. Translating gives CASSLLGGYATKNIQYF. This chain connects TRBV27 to TRBJ2-4; 7 bases agree with TRBD2. The CDR3 loop spans 17 amino acids. CDR1 and CDR2 from the germline V gene are MNHEY and SMNVEV (reference sequence). J gave up 2 bases and V 1 base, and 8 bases lay outside the gene matches.

The rearrangement links TRBV5-8 to TRBJ2-3; D remains ambiguous. CDR3 size: 13 residues. The V gene's germline CDR1 is SGHTS and CDR2 YDEGEE. The V and J ends lost 1 base and 3 bases respectively, with 6 bases between them. In nucleotides, the CDR3 is TGTGCCAGCAGCTTGCCCGGGACAGATACGCAGTATTTT. Amino acid sequence: CASSLPGTDTQYF.

V is TRBV6-5 and J is TRBJ1-6, with 8 bases lining up with TRBD1. Unmatched junction bases numbered 4, after V lost 2 bases and J lost 7 bases. The CDR3 is made up of 15 amino acids. Germline-derived CDR1 and CDR2 are MNHEY and SVGAGI. CDR3: CASSYRQGANSPLHF. Written as DNA, the CDR3 is TGTGCCAGCAGTTACCGTCAGGGGGCCAATTCACCCCTCCACTTT.